The text below deals with one TCR beta chain. Its antigen is not identified. This record belongs to a study of TIL therapy for anti-PD-1-resistant metastatic lung cancer. At the level of the study: Progressing patients received lymphodepletion, expanded TIL infusion and IL-2. Most patients had lung adenocarcinoma; a handful of tumors were EGFR-mutant, two ALK-rearranged; half smoked currently or formerly. Study findings and constraints: This highly selected cohort may not generalize to typical lung cancer patients.

This CDR3 contains 15 residues. Germline lookup yields CDR1 LNHDA and CDR2 SQIVND (reference sequence). Trimming stripped 5 bases from V and 6 bases from J, with 17 bases between. Sequencing used immunoSEQ v3. Sequencing used immunoSEQ multiplex PCR; TCRdb keeps in-frame clones, though not all of them. The sample lists tens of thousands of clones, around 90% occurring once. Time point: pre-treatment sample, taken before nivolumab and TIL therapy. The V and J genes are TRBV19 and TRBJ2-1, with TRBD2 as a possible D gene (6 bases). This clonotype was sampled from a person aged 25 to 79 with non-small cell lung cancer. The sample was blood, taken at baseline. In DNA form, the CDR3 reads TGTGCCAGTAGTCGCCCCCCTAGCGTCCCCAATGAGCAGTTCTTC. Its protein is CASSRPPSVPNEQFF.